This T cell receptor beta chain is drawn from a study of CD8 T cell repertoires and HIV-1 epitope variants (dated by TCRdb to the early 2020s). With respect to the entire study: T cells were stimulated in separate culture wells with each of twenty-five peptides representing autologous and known Gag and Nef epitope variants. Control conditions included a CMV, EBV and flu peptide pool, the Ebola AY9 epitope as negative control, and a no-peptide well. Three Gag epitope families and Nef HW9 and YT9 were included among the tested epitopes. Using the EasySep Human T Cell Enrichment Kit, T cells were enriched and then co-cultured with an equal number of autologous T cell-negative cells acting as antigen-presenting cells. For approximately 11 days the cultures were kept in IMDM with gentamicin, and on days 3 and 7 half of the media was changed with IL-2, IL-7 and IL-15 added. An aliquot of 1M T cells was saved as an uncultured baseline condition, separate from the 75 to 100 T cell cultures. A total of 80 to 100 T cell cultures were run, with each culture condition performed in triplicate except for one peptide, which was performed in duplicate. General findings and caveats noted by the study authors: Eight to ten antigen-specific TCR beta clonotypes were identified, and six of them appeared cross-reactive for autologous or known escape epitope variants. The assay identified only TCR beta chains and indicated proliferation in response to antigen, without indicating T cell function or cytokine profile. Roughly 5 clonotypes recognized the Nef KF9 family and one clonotype recognized the HW9 family, while no responses to the TAALDMSHF plasma variant were seen.

The immunoSEQ platform was used to sequence TCR beta CDR3 regions at survey depth. The QIAamp DNA micro kit was used to extract genomic DNA from every cultured and uncultured CD8+ T cell population. The authors' analysis ran thus. Samples with fewer than 5,000 productive reads were excluded, resulting in the removal of about 7% of the roughly 75 HIV peptide-stimulated cultures. A MANAFEST web app trimmed sequences to CDR3 and removed nonproductive sequences, CDR3s under 5 amino acids, and those not starting C or ending F/W. To count as antigen-specific, a clonotype had to be expanded in at least 2 of 3 replicates compared with the no-peptide control at FDR 0.01, and only within one epitope family. A frequency at least fivefold higher than in wells stimulated with peptides from other epitope families was additionally required for specific clonotypes. TCRdb mirrors the immuneACCESS table, restricted to in-frame sequences. Some clones are absent from its copies; in checked studies, under half trace to an unresolved V gene, and the reason for the others is unknown. V, J and clone size reflect that table, while D and trimming were determined from the DNA. The sample table contains roughly 7,000 clones; only one count was recorded for approximately 65% of them. Of the sample, about 46% is held by the ten largest clones.

The CDR3 starts with the cysteine, ends with the phenylalanine, and has 16 residues. Only the CDR3 region is kept as DNA, spanning 48 bases read in frame from base 1. Trimming at the junction amounts to 0 bases on V and 7 bases on J, and the germline ends lie 17 bases apart. The germline V gene supplies CDR1 SGHRS and CDR2 YFSETQ. The EasySep Human CD8+ T Cell Enrichment Kit was used on day 10 to isolate CD8+ T cells from every culture. Concerning this clone: Which antigen it targets is not known. There are no base qualities to consult, and no much larger clone falls within one base.

The TCR comes from a male donor with HIV. Sequencing input: cultured CD8+ T cells derived from PBMCs. The rearrangement joined TRBV5-1 to TRBJ2-1, and perhaps TRBD2 as D gene, on 7 matching bases. The base sequence is TGCGCCAGCAGCTTGGCCACGGGGGGCAACCTTAATGAGCAGTTCTTC. Translated, this gives CASSLATGGNLNEQFF.